One sample yielded the 14 T cell receptor beta chains listed below, sequenced in a study of control samples from healthy donors and cancer patients. Here immunoSEQ multiplex PCR was the method, and the copy in TCRdb shows in-frame clones only, minus some. The sample holds roughly 130,000 clones; nearly 90% are singletons and the top ten take more than 2.5%. Sample: blood. These receptors were obtained from a man aged 45-65 years in good health.

The genes are TRBV5-1 and TRBJ2-3, with D perhaps being TRBD1 or TRBD2 (6 bases each). The CDR3 is made up of 15 amino acids. Deletions cut 1 base from V and 1 base from J, with 10 bases between. CDR1 SGHRS and CDR2 YFSETQ come from the germline V gene. CDR3 in DNA: TGCGCCAGCAGCTTGTCGGGGGCCGGCACAGATACGCAGTATTTT. Amino acid sequence: CASSLSGAGTDTQYF.

The J gene is TRBJ2-3, the V gene TRBV4-1, with D possibly matching TRBD1 (6 bases). CDR1 MGHRA and CDR2 YSYEKL come from the germline V gene. The CDR3 is made up of 20 amino acids. V lost 0 bases and J lost 5, with 27 bases in between. The CDR3 sequence: CASSQDRWVSGRGALDTQYF. CDR3 bases: TGCGCCAGCAGCCAAGATCGTTGGGTTTCGGGCAGGGGAGCCCTAGATACGCAGTATTTT.

This chain uses TRBV4-2 with TRBJ2-7; 9 bases match TRBD1. Looked up from germline, CDR1 is LGHNA and CDR2 is YNFKEQ. Trimming cost V 1 base and J 4 bases; bases outside gene matches: 8. The CDR3 extends over 16 amino acids. The CDR3 DNA follows: TGTGCCAGCAGCCAAGTGGTGACAGGGGGTCGGTACGAGCAGTACTTC. Translation gives CASSQVVTGGRYEQYF.

The chain is built from TRBV28 and TRBJ2-7; 11 bases are a match to TRBD1. The CDR3 covers 15 residues. J gave up 7 bases and V 1 base, and 6 bases lay outside the gene matches. Germline V gene sequence: CDR1 MDHEN, CDR2 SYDVKM. The CDR3 loop reads CASSLYRTGGGEQYF. The DNA of the CDR3 is TGTGCCAGCAGTTTATACCGGACAGGGGGCGGTGAGCAGTACTTC.

The chain combines TRBV24-1 with TRBJ2-1, with 14 bases matching TRBD2. V trimming: 4 bases; J trimming: 8 bases; junction bases outside the gene matches: 15. CDR3 size: 19 residues. The V gene's germline CDR1 is KGHDR and CDR2 SFDVKD. CDR3 in amino acids: CATSDQRLAGGALAYEQFF. The CDR3 nucleotides read TGTGCCACCAGTGACCAACGACTAGCGGGGGGGGCCTTAGCTTATGAGCAGTTCTTC.

This chain links TRBV28 with TRBJ1-1; D possibly corresponds to TRBD1 (6 bases). Germline-derived CDR1 and CDR2 are MDHEN and SYDVKM. Trimming pared 1 base from V and 0 bases from J, leaving 15 bases between. This CDR3 contains 17 residues. CDR3 nucleotides: TGTGCCAGCAGTTTATTACGGACAGAGAACATGAACACTGAAGCTTTCTTT. Its translation is CASSLLRTENMNTEAFF.

This sequence joins TRBV14 and TRBJ1-2; 9 nucleotides agree with TRBD1. The V and J ends lost 3 bases and 5 bases, in that order; junction bases with no gene match: 4. Germline values: CDR1 SGHDN, CDR2 FVKESK. The CDR3 runs 14 residues. CDR3 protein: CASSQMTGGYGYTF. The CDR3 DNA follows: TGTGCCAGCAGCCAGATGACAGGGGGTTATGGCTACACCTTC.

The chain links TRBV10-3 to TRBJ1-1; D is uncertain. Per germline, CDR1 ENHRY and CDR2 SYGVKD. The CDR3 is 9 amino acids. The CDR3 sequence: CDLKGEAFF. The CDR3 DNA is TGTGACCTCAAGGGTGAAGCTTTCTTT.

The chain carries TRBV6-5 and TRBJ1-5; possible D gene TRBD1, 5 bases. V gave up 6 bases and J gave up 2 bases, with 14 bases separating them. Germline-derived CDR1 and CDR2 are MNHEY and SVGAGI. This CDR3 region has 15 residues. CDR3 region: CASRGVGDGNQPQHF. The CDR3 DNA reads as TGTGCCAGCAGGGGCGTGGGGGACGGCAATCAGCCCCAGCATTTT.

The V and J genes are TRBV20-1 and TRBJ1-2, with D possibly matching TRBD1 (6 bases). The CDR3 has 13 amino acids. With 3 bases removed from V and 5 bases from J, the gap between germline ends came to 13 bases. Germline V gene sequence: CDR1 DFQATT, CDR2 SNEGSKA (reference sequence). The CDR3 region has the DNA TGCAGTGCTAGTAGGGGGGCGCGGTATGGCTACACCTTC. As protein: CSASRGARYGYTF.

J is TRBJ1-4 and V is TRBV7-9; 7 nucleotides match TRBD1. CDR1 is SEHNR and CDR2 is FQNEAQ in the germline V gene (reference sequence). CDR3 length: 15 amino acids. With 1 base clipped from V and 7 bases from J, the junction kept 6 bases outside the gene matches. CDR3 bases: TGTGCCAGCAGCTTAGGGGCGGCAGGGGGTGAAAAACTGTTTTTT. This gives the protein CASSLGAAGGEKLFF. Supplemented by reference TRBV7-9 and TRBJ1-4, the full variable domain reads DTGVSQNPRHKITKRGQNVTFRCDPISEHNRLYWYRQTLGQGPEFLTYFQNEAQLEKSRLLSDRFSAERPKGSFSTLEIQRTEQGDSAMYLCASSLGAAGGEKLFFGSGTQLSVL.

This clone appeared a few times. CDR3 DNA: TGCGCCAGCAGCTTGGACAGGGGGCCAGGAAACACCATATATTTT. Protein sequence: CASSLDRGPGNTIYF. The chain carries TRBV5-1 and TRBJ1-3; 9 bases agree with TRBD1. CDR3 length: 15 amino acids. Per germline, CDR1 SGHRS and CDR2 YFSETQ. Trimming at V came to 0 bases and at J to 4 bases, leaving 2 bases not matched to a gene.

V and J are TRBV3-1 (or the pseudogene TRBV3-2) and TRBJ2-2; the D is unclear. The germline V and J ends were trimmed by 0 bases and 3 bases, with 14 bases remaining between them. The CDR3 length is 17 residues. Germline CDR1 LGHDT, CDR2 YNNKEL (reference sequence). Written as DNA, the CDR3 is TGTGCCAGCAGCCAAGAGGCTGGAGAACGTTACACCGGGGAGCTGTTTTTT. It translates to CASSQEAGERYTGELFF.

This clone came up once. This rearrangement joins TRBV10-3 to TRBJ2-5, with a tentative D call TRBD1 (7 bases). Trimming cost V 6 bases and J 3 bases, with 14 bases left between them. There are 14 residues in the CDR3. CDR1 is ENHRY and CDR2 is SYGVKD in the germline V gene. The CDR3 here is CAISDGRGEETQYF. The CDR3, as DNA: TGTGCCATCAGCGATGGCAGGGGGGAAGAGACCCAGTACTTC.